The TCR beta chain under discussion was sequenced for a study of CD8 T cells in ankylosing spondylitis. Each CDR3 protein gets one entry after TCRdb re-called the 5' RACE reads with MiXCR. Of 250,000 to 300,000 distinct CDR3 sequences in the sample, around 18% were seen once. Only a few counts were recorded for this clonotype. The sequence was obtained from a male donor with ankylosing spondylitis or in good health (not recorded which). The sequenced material came from blood, either unsorted or a sorted T cell fraction (not recorded which).

CDR3 in amino acids: CASSHGTGDSGNTIYF. The DNA of the CDR3 is TGTGCCAGCAGCCACGGGACAGGGGACTCTGGAAACACCATATATTTT. J is TRBJ1-3 and V is TRBV4-2; TRBD1 agrees at 10 bases. CDR1 and CDR2 (germline): LGHNA, YNFKEQ. This CDR3 is 16 amino acids long. With V trimmed by 3 bases and J by 0 bases, 2 bases remained unmatched.